The present TCR beta chain was sequenced within a study of control samples from healthy donors and cancer patients. Germline loops: CDR1 SGHRS, CDR2 YFSETQ. The CDR3 is 15 amino acids. Sequenced by immunoSEQ multiplex PCR; TCRdb stores in-frame clones only, minus some. The sample shows 100,000 to 150,000 clones, 85% to 90% of them seen only once. A note on this clone: Germline is not matched at one junction end, which may reflect a read error.

This TCR was sampled from a man aged 25 to 45 in good health. Sequenced: blood. The rearrangement joins TRBV5-1 to TRBJ2-4; TRBD1 is a possible D gene (6 bases). The CDR3 DNA reads TGCGCCAGCAGATTGGGGGCCAACGGCAAAAACATTCAGTACTTC. Translating gives CASRLGANGKNIQYF.